This T cell receptor (beta chain) was recorded in a study of T cell responses to AZD1222 COVID-19 vaccine. Findings and limits, study-wide: Targets within unmutated variant regions were reportedly found for nearly half of spike-specific TCRs. Vaccine-associated CD4 TCRs ranged over spike, dominating at 160-218 and 743-854. Increases in Spike-specific TCR breadth and depth were seen after two AZD1222 doses. White British people made up most donors, females outnumbered males, and clonal diversity was possibly underestimated.

The V and J ends lost 6 bases and 7 bases respectively, with 8 bases between them. CDR1 is SGHRS and CDR2 is YFSETQ in the germline V gene. The CDR3 contains 12 residues. Libraries were prepared by immunoSEQ multiplex PCR; TCRdb keeps only in-frame clonotypes and omits some of them. The sample consists of tens of thousands of clones, around 90% of them appearing once. Regarding this clone: Its target is unknown.

The receptor was derived from an adult who received the MenACWY meningococcal vaccine as a control. The chain is built from TRBV5-1 and TRBJ1-6; D remains unclear. The sample here was peripheral blood, taken 28 days after the second dose of the MenACWY control vaccine. This chain's CDR3 is CASNEENSPLHF. In nucleotides, the CDR3 is TGCGCCAGCAACGAGGAAAATTCACCCCTCCACTTT.